This TCR beta chain was recorded in a study of blood T cells in healthy people across ages. PCR was performed a second time for about 7 to 12 cycles using a sample-barcoded 5' primer and a J-beta primer mix. MiXCR was run by TCRdb on the 5' RACE reads, yielding one entry per CDR3 protein. The table has some 320,000 distinct CDR3 sequences, roughly 26% seen once; the top ten hold approximately 30%. General study results and limits: Naive T cell percentage and TCR beta diversity correlated strongly.

About this clonotype itself: Its antigen is unknown.

The clonotype originates from a woman in her 70s in good health. Sequencing was done on a sample of blood.

The CDR3 coding sequence is TGCAGCGTCTTGACGGAGAACTATGGCTACACCTTC. Its translation: CSVLTENYGYTF. The rearrangement joins TRBV29-1 to TRBJ1-2; D ambiguous. V gave up 6 bases and J gave up 2 bases, with 10 bases separating them. This CDR3 contains 12 residues. Germline assignment: CDR1 SQVTM and CDR2 ANQGSEA.